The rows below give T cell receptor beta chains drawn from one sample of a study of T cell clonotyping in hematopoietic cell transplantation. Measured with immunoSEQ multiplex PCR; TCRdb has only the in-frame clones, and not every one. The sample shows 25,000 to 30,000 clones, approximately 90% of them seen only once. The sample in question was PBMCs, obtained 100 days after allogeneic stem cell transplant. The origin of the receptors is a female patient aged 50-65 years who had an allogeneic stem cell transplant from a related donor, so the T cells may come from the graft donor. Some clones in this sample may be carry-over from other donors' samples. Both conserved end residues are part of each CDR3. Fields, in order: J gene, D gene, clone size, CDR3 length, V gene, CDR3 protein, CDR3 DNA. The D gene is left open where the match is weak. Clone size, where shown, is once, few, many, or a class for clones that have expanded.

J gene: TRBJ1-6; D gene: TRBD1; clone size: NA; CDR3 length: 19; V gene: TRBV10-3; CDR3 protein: CAISQRAGGATEYNSPLHF; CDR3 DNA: TGTGCCATCAGTCAAAGGGCAGGGGGCGCCACGGAATATAATTCACCCCTCCACTTT
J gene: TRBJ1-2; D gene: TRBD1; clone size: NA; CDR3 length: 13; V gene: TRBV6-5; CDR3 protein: CASSLDRGYGYTF; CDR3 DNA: TGTGCCAGCAGCCTCGACAGGGGCTATGGCTACACCTTC
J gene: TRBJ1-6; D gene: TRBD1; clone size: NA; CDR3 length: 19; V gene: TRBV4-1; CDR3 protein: CASSQDTGGAGGGNSPLHF; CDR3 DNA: TGCGCCAGCAGCCAAGATACGGGGGGCGCAGGGGGGGGGAATTCACCCCTCCACTTT
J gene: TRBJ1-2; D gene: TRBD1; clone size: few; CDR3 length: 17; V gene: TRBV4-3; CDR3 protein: CASSLQIPGQGAGGYTF; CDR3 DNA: TGCGCCAGCAGCCTGCAGATCCCTGGACAGGGGGCGGGAGGCTACACCTTC
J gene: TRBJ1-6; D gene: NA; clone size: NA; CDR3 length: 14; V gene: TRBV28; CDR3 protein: CASSQQAYNSPLHF; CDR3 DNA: TGTGCCAGCAGTCAACAGGCATATAATTCACCCCTCCACTTT
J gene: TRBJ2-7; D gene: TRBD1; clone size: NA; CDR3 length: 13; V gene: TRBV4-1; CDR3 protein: CASSLDRGFEQYF; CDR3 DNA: TGCGCCAGCAGCCTTGACAGGGGCTTCGAGCAGTACTTC
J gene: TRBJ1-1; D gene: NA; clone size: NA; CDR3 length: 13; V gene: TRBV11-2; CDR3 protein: CASSLESDTEAFF; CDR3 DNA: TGTGCCAGCAGCTTGGAGTCGGACACTGAAGCTTTCTTT
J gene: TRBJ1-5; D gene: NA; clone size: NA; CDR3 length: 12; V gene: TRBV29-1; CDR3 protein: CSVVGKTQPQHF; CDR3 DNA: TGCAGCGTTGTAGGGAAGACCCAGCCCCAGCATTTT
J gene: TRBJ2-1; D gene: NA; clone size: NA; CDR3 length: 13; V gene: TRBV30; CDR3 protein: CAWSTGSYNEQFF; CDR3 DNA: TGTGCCTGGTCGACCGGCTCCTACAATGAGCAGTTCTTC
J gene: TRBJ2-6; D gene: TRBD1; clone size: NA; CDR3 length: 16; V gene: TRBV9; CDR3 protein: CASAGQAYSGANVLTF; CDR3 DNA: TGTGCCAGCGCGGGACAGGCTTACTCTGGGGCCAACGTCCTGACTTTC
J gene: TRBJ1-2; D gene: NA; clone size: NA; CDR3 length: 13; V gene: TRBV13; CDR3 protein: CASSLVSFYGYTF; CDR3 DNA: TGTGCCAGCAGCTTAGTCAGCTTCTATGGCTACACCTTC
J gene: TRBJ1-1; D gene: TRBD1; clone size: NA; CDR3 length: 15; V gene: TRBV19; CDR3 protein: CASSFLTGRDNGAFF; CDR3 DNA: TGTGCCAGTAGTTTCTTGACAGGGAGGGACAACGGGGCTTTCTTT
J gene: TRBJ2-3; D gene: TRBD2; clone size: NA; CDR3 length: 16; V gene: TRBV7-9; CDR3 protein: CASSLVLAGDTDTQYF; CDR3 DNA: TGTGCCAGCAGCTTAGTCCTCGCGGGAGACACAGATACGCAGTATTTT
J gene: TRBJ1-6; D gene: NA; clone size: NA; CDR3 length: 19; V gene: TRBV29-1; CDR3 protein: CSVEGVDALTSSYNSPLHF; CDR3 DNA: TGCAGCGTTGAGGGGGTTGACGCGCTTACAAGCTCCTATAATTCACCCCTCCACTTT